Following are 20 T cell receptor beta chains from one sample sequenced in a study of blood T cell repertoires in COVID-19. Measured with immunoSEQ multiplex PCR; TCRdb has only the in-frame clones, and not every one. Among hundreds of thousands of clones listed, approximately 90% were seen once. Sequencing was done on a sample of PBMCs or T cells enriched from blood (not recorded which). These receptors came from a woman in her late teens or twenties who had been exposed to COVID-19.

The DNA for the CDR3 is TGTGCCACCAGAAAGACTAGCGGGATCATCACAGATACGCAGTATTTT. Encoded protein: CATRKTSGIITDTQYF. This rearrangement joins TRBV15 to TRBJ2-3, with TRBD2 identical over 11 bases. The J segment lost 2 bases and the V segment lost 6 bases, leaving 7 bases of the junction unmatched. Germline V gene sequence: CDR1 LNHNV, CDR2 YYDKDF (reference sequence). The CDR3 is 16 residues long. The complete variable domain, with remaining parts taken from reference TRBV15 and TRBJ2-3, reads DAMVIQNPRYQVTQFGKPVTLSCSQTLNHNVMYWYQQKSSQAPKLLFHYYDKDFNNEADTPDNFQSRRPNTSFCFLDIRSPGLGDTAMYLCATRKTSGIITDTQYFGPGTRLTVL.

The chain links TRBV6-5 to TRBJ2-6; a weak D match, TRBD1 (6 bases). The CDR3 is 15 residues long. V lost 6 bases and J lost 4, with 13 bases in between. Germline lookup yields CDR1 MNHEY and CDR2 SVGAGI. Here the CDR3 reads CASRSAGAGANVLTF. The CDR3 bases are TGTGCCAGCAGGTCCGCAGGGGCGGGGGCCAACGTCCTGACTTTC.

The table lists this clone with a few counts. The chain is built from TRBV5-1 and TRBJ1-4; no clear D. This CDR3 has 15 residues. Trimming left V 4 bases short and J 8 bases short, with 18 bases between. Looked up from germline, CDR1 is SGHRS and CDR2 is YFSETQ. CDR3 DNA sequence: TGCGCCAGCAGCCCCCGTGGCAGAATGTCGGAAAAACTGTTTTTT. It codes for CASSPRGRMSEKLFF.

The chain combines TRBV27 with TRBJ1-1; D ambiguous. V was trimmed by 3 bases and J by 2 bases, leaving 10 bases between them. Germline V CDR1 and CDR2: MNHEY, SMNVEV (reference sequence). The CDR3 sequence is 14 residues long. The CDR3, as DNA: TGTGCCAGCAGTTTCAGACAATCAAACACTGAAGCTTTCTTT. This sequence encodes CASSFRQSNTEAFF.

The genes are TRBV7-6 and TRBJ2-7, with 9 bases that match TRBD1. Looked up from germline, CDR1 is SGHVS and CDR2 is FNYEAQ. Trimming removed 5 bases from V and 4 bases from J; junction bases left unmatched: 6. The CDR3 totals 14 residues. CDR3 bases: TGTGCCAGCAGCGCCGGGACAGGGCCTTACGAGCAGTACTTC. Translation gives CASSAGTGPYEQYF.

This clone is a singleton in its sample. This sequence joins TRBV24-1 and TRBJ2-7; D is possibly TRBD2 (6 bases). The V and J ends lost 11 bases and 3 bases respectively, with 16 bases between them. The CDR3 is made up of 13 amino acids. Germline V lookup: CDR1 KGHDR, CDR2 SFDVKD. The CDR3 sequence is CASSGAPFYEQYF. The CDR3, as DNA: TGTGCCAGTTCGGGAGCCCCCTTCTACGAGCAGTACTTC.

The chain joins TRBV28 to TRBJ1-4; 9 bases match TRBD1. This CDR3 contains 15 residues. Germline V gives CDR1 MDHEN, CDR2 SYDVKM. The J segment lost 7 bases and the V segment lost 8 bases, leaving 11 bases of the junction unmatched. The CDR3 spells CASRPGTGFSEKLFF. The CDR3 nucleotides are TGTGCCAGCCGCCCCGGGACAGGGTTTAGTGAAAAACTGTTTTTT.

The gene calls are TRBV6-5 and TRBJ1-6; weak D call: TRBD1 (6 bases). The CDR3 totals 16 residues. Trimming shortened V by 2 bases and J by 0 bases, and 8 bases separated the two germline ends. CDR1 and CDR2 (germline): MNHEY, SVGAGI. CDR3 residues: CASSYQGSSYNSPLHF. The DNA of the CDR3 is TGTGCCAGCAGTTACCAGGGGAGCTCCTATAATTCACCCCTCCACTTT.

The rearrangement uses TRBV28 and TRBJ1-1, with D uncertain. Germline loops: CDR1 MDHEN, CDR2 SYDVKM. Trimming shortened V by 5 bases and J by 3 bases, and 7 bases separated the two germline ends. CDR3 length: 12 amino acids. The CDR3 loop is CASSDRDTEAFF. In DNA, the CDR3 is TGTGCCAGCAGTGACCGGGACACTGAAGCTTTCTTT.

This sequence joins TRBV29-1 and TRBJ1-2, with D perhaps matching TRBD1 (6 bases). V shed 6 bases and J shed 8 bases, with 22 bases lying between them. Germline lookup yields CDR1 SQVTM and CDR2 ANQGSEA. This CDR3 contains 14 residues. The CDR3, as DNA: TGCAGCGTGATAGGACAGCTAAACTCAGGGGGCTACACCTTC. It translates to CSVIGQLNSGGYTF. Looking up the rest from reference TRBV29-1 and TRBJ1-2 gives the full variable domain: SAVISQKPSRDICQRGTSLTIQCQVDSQVTMMFWYRQQPGQSLTLIATANQGSEATYESGFVIDKFPISRPNLTFSTLTVSNMSPEDSSIYLCSVIGQLNSGGYTFGSGTRLTVV.

The rearrangement uses TRBV7-6 and TRBJ1-6, with 7 bases lining up with TRBD1. CDR3 length equals 15 residues. Germline V lookup: CDR1 SGHVS, CDR2 FNYEAQ. With V trimmed by 4 bases and J by 7 bases, 7 bases remained unmatched. CDR3 loop: CASSSQGQPNSPLHF. The CDR3 nucleotides read TGTGCCAGCAGCTCCCAGGGACAGCCCAATTCACCCCTCCACTTT.

This clone was picked up one time. The gene calls are TRBV6-4 and TRBJ1-3, with 8 bases that match TRBD1. Per the germline V gene, CDR1 is MRHNA and CDR2 is SNTAGT. The CDR3 is made up of 15 amino acids. The V and J ends lost 4 bases and 2 bases, in that order; junction bases with no gene match: 4. The CDR3 DNA reads as TGTGCCAGCAGTGCGGACAGGGCCCCTGGAAACACCATATATTTT. Translated: CASSADRAPGNTIYF.

This chain links TRBV5-1 with TRBJ1-1, with 10 bases that match TRBD1. The CDR3 consists of 14 residues. V was clipped by 3 bases and J by 4 bases; unmatched bases: 3. Germline CDR1 SGHRS, CDR2 YFSETQ. CDR3 DNA: TGCGCCAGCAGCTGGGGACAGGGGAGCACTGAAGCTTTCTTT. It is translated as CASSWGQGSTEAFF.

V is TRBV28 and J is TRBJ1-2; the match to TRBD1 covers 10 bases. Per germline, CDR1 MDHEN and CDR2 SYDVKM. J gave up 8 bases and V 6 bases, and 6 bases lay outside the gene matches. This CDR3 region has 13 residues. Written as DNA, the CDR3 is TGTGCCAGCAGATCCGGGACAGGGGAAGGCTACACCTTC. It codes for CASRSGTGEGYTF.

CDR3 sequence reads: CASNLGGGQGHGYTF. DNA of the CDR3: TGTGCCAGTAACCTCGGAGGGGGACAGGGTCATGGCTACACCTTC. This chain joins TRBV19 and TRBJ1-2; 9 bases are shared with TRBD1. Unmatched junction bases numbered 12, after V lost 7 bases and J lost 6 bases. CDR3 length equals 15 residues. Germline assignment: CDR1 LNHDA and CDR2 SQIVND (reference sequence). Combining the CDR3 with reference TRBV19 and TRBJ1-2 gives the whole variable domain DGGITQSPKYLFRKEGQNVTLSCEQNLNHDAMYWYRQDPGQGLRLIYYSQIVNDFQKGDIAEGYSVSREKKESFPLTVTSAQKNPTAFYLCASNLGGGQGHGYTFGSGTRLTVV.

The V and J genes are TRBV15 and TRBJ2-1; perhaps TRBD2 as D (5 bases). CDR3 length equals 17 residues. The V gene lost 8 bases and the J gene lost 5 bases, with 25 bases spanning the gap. Germline V lookup: CDR1 LNHNV, CDR2 YYDKDF (reference sequence). For the CDR3, the DNA is TGTGCCACCGACAAGCGGCCCTTCGACGGTGGGGACAATGAGCAGTTCTTC. Translating gives CATDKRPFDGGDNEQFF.

CDR3: CASSDLLWGVETQYF. In DNA form, the CDR3 reads TGTGCCAGCAGTGACCTTTTGTGGGGGGTAGAGACCCAGTACTTC. This chain links TRBV25-1 with TRBJ2-5; D perhaps matches TRBD2 (6 bases). The CDR3 runs 15 residues. Germline assignment: CDR1 MGHDK and CDR2 SYGVNS. Between the trimmed V and J ends, which lost 3 bases and 4 bases, there was a span of 15 bases.

The V call is TRBV3-1 (or the pseudogene TRBV3-2), the J call TRBJ1-3; TRBD1 matches 7 bases. Germline assignment: CDR1 LGHDT and CDR2 YNNKEL (reference sequence). Germline trimming cut 3 bases from V and 4 bases from J; bases unmatched to any gene: 3. This CDR3 has 14 amino acids. DNA for the CDR3: TGTGCCAGCAGCCATACAGGGGAAGGAAACACCATATATTTT. It yields the protein CASSHTGEGNTIYF.

J is TRBJ1-2 and V is TRBV7-2; D gene unclear. Trimming removed 1 base from V and 4 bases from J, with 10 bases in between. The CDR3 covers 14 residues. Germline-derived CDR1 and CDR2 are SGHTA and FQGNSA. The CDR3 sequence is CASSLEVGAYGYTF. CDR3 coding DNA: TGTGCCAGCAGCTTAGAGGTCGGAGCCTATGGCTACACCTTC.

J is TRBJ1-6 and V is TRBV28, with D possibly matching TRBD1 (6 bases). Germline V gene sequence: CDR1 MDHEN, CDR2 SYDVKM. The CDR3 contains 14 residues. V gave up 2 bases and J gave up 8 bases, with 10 bases separating them. The CDR3 DNA reads as TGTGCCAGCAGTTTAACCCCAGGGGATTCACCCCTCCACTTT. As protein: CASSLTPGDSPLHF.